One sample yielded the 10 T cell receptor beta chains listed below, sequenced in a study of T-cell reconstitution after alpha-beta-depleted transplantation in children. The TCRbeta library incorporated unique molecular identifiers. TCRdb reanalysed the PCR reads using MiXCR and keeps one entry per CDR3 protein. The table records approximately 800,000 distinct CDR3 sequences, 15% to 20% of them present only once. Source: PBMCs, mostly from graft donor cells, taken 360 days after TCRalphabeta/CD19-depleted stem cell transplant. The receptor set was obtained from a male patient aged 10 to 17 who had a stem cell transplant for acute lymphoblastic leukemia, so the T cells may come from the graft donor.

The CDR3 region is CASGYYTGELFF. CDR3 coding DNA: TGTGCCAGTGGGTATTACACCGGGGAGCTGTTTTTT. The chain uses TRBV7-3 and TRBJ2-2; D remains unclear. The germline V gene has CDR1 SGHTA and CDR2 FQGTGA. V lost 9 bases and J 3 bases, leaving 8 bases between the germline ends. The CDR3 loop spans 12 amino acids.

This clonotype has only a few counts. J is TRBJ2-1 and V is TRBV14, with TRBD2 identical over 7 bases. In germline, CDR1 is SGHDN, CDR2 FVKESK. The length of the CDR3 is 15 residues. V lost 5 bases to trimming and J lost 3 bases; unmatched junction nucleotides: 7. CDR3 sequence reads: CASSFLAVDYNEQFF. The CDR3 DNA follows: TGTGCCAGCAGCTTTCTAGCGGTCGACTACAATGAGCAGTTCTTC.

Ten or more counts support this clonotype. The V call is TRBV6-5, the J call TRBJ2-1; possibly TRBD2 for D (6 bases). V lost 2 bases to trimming and J lost 14 bases, with 10 bases between them. Per germline, CDR1 MNHEY and CDR2 SVGAGI. This CDR3 is built from 11 residues. In DNA, the CDR3 is TGTGCCAGCAGTTACGCTTCGGGGGAGTTCTTC. It specifies CASSYASGEFF.

Only a few counts were recorded for this clonotype. The V gene is TRBV7-9, the J gene TRBJ2-7, with 8 positions matching TRBD1. Looked up from germline, CDR1 is SEHNR and CDR2 is FQNEAQ (reference sequence). The CDR3 is 16 residues long. V was pared by 5 bases and J by 5 bases, with 14 bases of the junction left unmatched. The CDR3 DNA reads TGTGCCAGCAGCCCGCAGGGGGCGAGGCCTTCGGACGAGCAGTACTTC. Encoded protein: CASSPQGARPSDEQYF.

In this sample, this clonotype turned up a few times. J is TRBJ2-1 and V is TRBV7-9; D ambiguous. Trimming stripped 3 bases from V and 9 bases from J, with 12 bases between. Germline CDR1 SEHNR, CDR2 FQNEAQ (reference sequence). The CDR3 contains 13 residues. In DNA form, the CDR3 reads TGTGCCAGCAGCTTGAGCCAGTGGGGTGAGCAGTTCTTC. This gives the protein CASSLSQWGEQFF.

This clonotype was counted only a few times. This chain connects TRBV12-3 or TRBV12-4 to TRBJ2-7; 7 nucleotides align to TRBD1. The CDR3 length is 17 residues. V shed 3 bases, J shed 3 bases, and the junction held 14 bases outside the gene matches. The CDR3 region is CASSFRGLWERNYEQYF. Here the CDR3 DNA reads TGTGCCAGCAGTTTTAGGGGGCTATGGGAGCGGAACTACGAGCAGTACTTC.

The rearrangement joins TRBV5-6 to TRBJ2-7, with a tentative D call TRBD2 (5 bases). CDR3 length: 15 residues. Trimming took 0 bases from V and 3 from J, leaving 13 bases between them. Germline CDR1 is SGHDT and CDR2 is YYEEEE. The CDR3 loop is CASSLAPGYRYEQYF. The CDR3 nucleotides read TGTGCCAGCAGCTTGGCGCCGGGGTATCGCTACGAGCAGTACTTC.

Ten or more counts support this clonotype. V is TRBV5-1 and J is TRBJ2-3; 7 nucleotides line up with TRBD2. The CDR3 totals 17 residues. Losses at the gene ends were 4 bases for V and 6 bases for J; bases not matched to a gene: 17. The germline gives CDR1 SGHRS, CDR2 YFSETQ. The CDR3 DNA reads TGCGCCAGCAGCCCCCCGAGAGCGGGATCGTGGGGGGATACGCAGTATTTT. Translation gives CASSPPRAGSWGDTQYF.

V is TRBV27 and J is TRBJ2-1; 7 bases match TRBD2. The CDR3 totals 23 residues. Germline-derived CDR1 and CDR2 are MNHEY and SMNVEV (reference sequence). The ends lost 3 bases at V and 0 bases at J; junction bases unmatched: 26. This CDR3 is CASSFRTRSVLGGEPSSYNEQFF. DNA for the CDR3: TGTGCCAGCAGTTTTCGGACTAGATCCGTTTTGGGGGGAGAACCCAGCTCCTACAATGAGCAGTTCTTC.

The chain joins TRBV10-2 to TRBJ1-5; TRBD1 might be the D (6 bases). V was cut by 7 bases and J by 4 bases, with 11 bases left in between. This CDR3 region has 13 residues. Per germline, CDR1 WSHSY and CDR2 SAAADI. This chain's CDR3 is CASKGGMNQPQHF. CDR3 nucleotide sequence: TGCGCCAGCAAGGGGGGAATGAATCAGCCCCAGCATTTT.